This entry is about one T cell receptor beta chain. As yet, its antigen is unknown. Every sample had its cDNA made across eight separate reactions. Nested PCRs (16 and 9 cycles, two total) were applied to TCRalpha and TCRbeta cDNA. Reanalyzing the 5' RACE reads, TCRdb keeps one entry per CDR3 protein, without DNA. The sample has about 380,000 distinct CDR3 sequences, and its top ten clones hold 2% to 3%. There are 16 residues in the CDR3. Germline V gene lookup returns CDR1 LNHDA and CDR2 SQIVND (reference sequence). These data come from a study of monozygotic twins with inflammatory bowel disease. Regarding the study as a whole: IBD patients exhibited fewer clonotypes shared with other individuals than healthy twins, particularly with disease activity.

This clonotype was obtained from a human donor with ulcerative colitis or Crohn's disease, or a healthy co-twin of an affected twin (not recorded which). The chain recombines TRBV19 with TRBJ2-1. The sample taken for sequencing was blood. CDR3 sequence: CASSIDRGSSYNEQFF.